A single sample is the source of the 11 T cell receptor beta chains below, sequenced in a study of blood T cells in healthy people across ages. Primers used in a second PCR of about 7 to 12 cycles were a sample-barcoded 5' primer and a J-beta primer mix. Each CDR3 protein gets one entry after TCRdb re-called the 5' RACE reads with MiXCR. The sample holds roughly 930,000 distinct CDR3 sequences, 40% to 60% seen once. Material for sequencing was blood. The receptors derive from a man aged 30-40 years in good health.

This sequence joins TRBV4-1 and TRBJ2-7; D is uncertain. The closer fit of TRBJ2-5 to the DNA end suggests the J call may be wrong. Looked up from germline, CDR1 is MGHRA and CDR2 is YSYEKL. The CDR3 length is 14 residues. CDR3 amino acids: CASSQKGGRETQYF. The DNA of the CDR3 is TGCGCCAGCAGCCAGAAGGGTGGCAGAGAGACCCAGTACTTC.

This clonotype has only a few counts. The V gene is TRBV7-7, the J gene TRBJ2-5; D is ambiguous. CDR1 and CDR2 (germline): SSHAT, FNYEAQ (reference sequence). This CDR3 contains 14 residues. The germline V and J ends were trimmed by 0 bases and 5 bases, with 10 bases remaining between them. The CDR3 spells CASSLASAGETQYF. The CDR3 coding sequence is TGTGCCAGCAGCTTAGCTTCGGCTGGGGAGACCCAGTACTTC. The complete variable domain, with remaining parts taken from reference TRBV7-7 and TRBJ2-5, reads GAGVSQSPRYKVTKRGQDVTLRCDPISSHATLYWYQQALGQGPEFLTYFNYEAQPDKSGLPSDRFSAERPEGSISTLTIQRTEQRDSAMYRCASSLASAGETQYFGPGTRLLVL.

This clonotype was picked up one time. The rearrangement joins TRBV20-1 to TRBJ1-5; the D is unclear. Germline V gene data show CDR1 as DFQATT and CDR2 as SNEGSKA (reference sequence). V dropped 6 bases and J dropped 0 bases, with 12 bases sitting between them. The CDR3 spans 14 residues. The CDR3 DNA sequence: TGCAGTGCAAACGGACTGAGTAGCAATCAGCCCCAGCATTTT. It translates to CSANGLSSNQPQHF.

There are many counts of this clonotype. The chain couples TRBV29-1 to TRBJ2-7; 7 bases map to TRBD1. Trimming at V came to 7 bases and at J to 4 bases, leaving 7 bases not matched to a gene. This CDR3 contains 12 residues. Germline loops: CDR1 SQVTM, CDR2 ANQGSEA. The CDR3 region has the DNA TGCAGCGGAGGGACAGAAATTTACGAGCAGTACTTC. Its protein product is CSGGTEIYEQYF.

This chain connects TRBV27 to TRBJ1-1, with unresolved D. This CDR3 region has 13 residues. Germline V gene lookup returns CDR1 MNHEY and CDR2 SMNVEV (reference sequence). V dropped 6 bases and J dropped 6 bases, with 14 bases sitting between them. This CDR3 reads CASSRMGSAEAFF. The CDR3 bases are TGTGCCAGCAGCCGAATGGGGAGCGCTGAAGCTTTCTTT.

The rearrangement joins TRBV3-1 to TRBJ2-5; no definite D call. CDR1 is LGHDT and CDR2 is YNNKEL in the germline V gene (reference sequence). The CDR3 spans 17 residues. The V end was cut by 1 base, the J end by 0 bases, with 15 bases between. The CDR3 loop reads CASSQGGDLRYQETQYF. CDR3 sequence (DNA): TGTGCCAGCAGCCAAGGAGGCGACCTACGGTACCAAGAGACCCAGTACTTC.

The chain carries TRBV7-2 and TRBJ2-7, with D tentatively TRBD2 (5 bases). The germline V gene encodes CDR1 SGHTA and CDR2 FQGNSA. The CDR3 contains 14 residues. V was shortened by 0 bases and J by 2 bases, with 8 bases between the two germline ends. The CDR3: CASSLALEAYEQYF. Here the CDR3 DNA reads TGTGCCAGCAGCTTAGCGCTGGAGGCCTACGAGCAGTACTTC.

This sequence joins TRBV3-1 and TRBJ2-7, with D possibly matching TRBD1 (7 bases). Trimming removed 4 bases from V and 3 bases from J, with 16 bases in between. From germline, CDR1 is LGHDT and CDR2 YNNKEL (reference sequence). The CDR3 covers 15 residues. CDR3 loop: CASSRRDRGGYEQYF. CDR3 in DNA: TGTGCCAGCAGCCGGAGGGACAGAGGGGGCTACGAGCAGTACTTC.

CDR3: CSADIPGQVETQYF. CDR3 coding DNA: TGCAGTGCGGACATACCGGGACAGGTAGAGACCCAGTACTTC. The chain combines TRBV20-1 with TRBJ2-5; 8 nucleotides agree with TRBD1. In germline, CDR1 is DFQATT, CDR2 SNEGSKA (reference sequence). This CDR3 region has 14 residues. J gave up 4 bases and V 6 bases, and 10 bases lay outside the gene matches.

The V and J genes are TRBV7-3 and TRBJ2-7; tentatively, D is TRBD2 (6 bases). The CDR3 consists of 16 residues. Trimming cost V 0 bases and J 2 bases, with 14 bases left between them. The germline V gene has CDR1 SGHTA and CDR2 FQGTGA. As DNA, the CDR3 is TGTGCCAGCAGCTTAACGCGGGAAGGGACTGCCTACGAGCAGTACTTC. It translates to CASSLTREGTAYEQYF.

The table lists this clonotype with a count of one. This rearrangement joins TRBV7-2 to TRBJ1-5; maybe TRBD1 (5 bases). V was pared by 5 bases and J by 3 bases, with 11 bases between. CDR1 and CDR2 from the germline V gene are SGHTA and FQGNSA. The CDR3 is 14 residues long. The CDR3 sequence: CASSQSGANQPQHF. CDR3 nucleotide sequence: TGTGCCAGCAGCCAGTCCGGGGCCAATCAGCCCCAGCATTTT.